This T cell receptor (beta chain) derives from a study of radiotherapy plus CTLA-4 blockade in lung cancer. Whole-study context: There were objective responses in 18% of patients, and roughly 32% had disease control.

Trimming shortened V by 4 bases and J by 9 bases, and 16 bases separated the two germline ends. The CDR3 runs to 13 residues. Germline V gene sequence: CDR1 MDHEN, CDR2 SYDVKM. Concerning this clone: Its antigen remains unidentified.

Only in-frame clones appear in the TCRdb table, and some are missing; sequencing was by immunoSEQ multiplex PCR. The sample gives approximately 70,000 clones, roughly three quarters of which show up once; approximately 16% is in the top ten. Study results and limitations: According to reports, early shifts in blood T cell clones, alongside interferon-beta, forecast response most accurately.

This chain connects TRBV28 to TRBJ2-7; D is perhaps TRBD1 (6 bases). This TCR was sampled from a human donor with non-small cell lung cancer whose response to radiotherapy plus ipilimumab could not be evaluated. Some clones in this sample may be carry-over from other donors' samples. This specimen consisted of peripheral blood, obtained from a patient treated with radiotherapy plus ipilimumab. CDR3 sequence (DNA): TGTGCCAGCAGTTCCCACAGGGAGTGGAGGCAGTACTTC. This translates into CASSSHREWRQYF.